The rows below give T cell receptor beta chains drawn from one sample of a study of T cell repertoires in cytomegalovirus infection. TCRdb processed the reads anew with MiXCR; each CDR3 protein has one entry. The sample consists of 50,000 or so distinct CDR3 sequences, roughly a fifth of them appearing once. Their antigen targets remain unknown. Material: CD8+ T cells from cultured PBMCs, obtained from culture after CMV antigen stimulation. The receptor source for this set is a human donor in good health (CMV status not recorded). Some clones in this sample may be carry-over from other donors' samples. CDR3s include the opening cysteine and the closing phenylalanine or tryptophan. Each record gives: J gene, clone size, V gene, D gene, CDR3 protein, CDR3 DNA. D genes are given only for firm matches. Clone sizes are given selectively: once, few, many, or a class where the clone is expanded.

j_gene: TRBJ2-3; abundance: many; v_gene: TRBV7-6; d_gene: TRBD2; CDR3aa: CASSLGLAGAGTDTQYF; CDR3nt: TGTGCCAGCAGCCTGGGACTAGCGGGAGCAGGCACAGATACGCAGTATTTT
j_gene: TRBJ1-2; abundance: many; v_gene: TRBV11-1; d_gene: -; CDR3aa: CASSPWADTNYGYTF; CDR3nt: TGTGCCAGCAGCCCATGGGCGGACACTAACTATGGCTACACCTTC
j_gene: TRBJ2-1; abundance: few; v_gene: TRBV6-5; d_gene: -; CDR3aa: CASSDYYNEQFF; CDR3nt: TGTGCCAGCTCTGATTATTACAATGAGCAGTTCTTC
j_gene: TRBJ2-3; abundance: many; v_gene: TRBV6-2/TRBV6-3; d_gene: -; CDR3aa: CATGRGDTQYF; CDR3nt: TGTGCCACCGGACGGGGGGATACGCAGTATTTT
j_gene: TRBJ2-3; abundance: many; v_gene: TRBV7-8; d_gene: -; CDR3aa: CASSLIRIGPITSTRADTQYF; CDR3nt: TGTGCCAGCAGTTTAATTCGAATCGGACCTATTACGTCGACGAGGGCAGATACGCAGTATTTT
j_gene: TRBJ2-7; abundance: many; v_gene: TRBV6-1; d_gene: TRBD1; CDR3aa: CASTPGQDTYEQYF; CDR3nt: TGTGCCAGCACCCCGGGACAGGATACCTACGAGCAGTACTTC
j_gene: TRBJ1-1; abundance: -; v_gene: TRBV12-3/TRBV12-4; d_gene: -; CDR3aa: CATSPGRGAEAFF; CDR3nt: TGTGCCACCAGCCCGGGGCGAGGCGCTGAAGCTTTCTTT
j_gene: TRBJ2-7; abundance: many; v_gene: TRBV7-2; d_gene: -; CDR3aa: CASSLAPATYEQYF; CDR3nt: TGTGCCAGCAGCTTAGCTCCAGCGACGTACGAGCAGTACTTC
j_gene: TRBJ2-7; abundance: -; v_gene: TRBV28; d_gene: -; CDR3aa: CASSFTQYEQYF; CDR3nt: TGTGCCAGCAGTTTTACCCAGTACGAGCAGTACTTC
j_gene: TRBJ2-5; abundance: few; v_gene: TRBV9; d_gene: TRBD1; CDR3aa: CASSVEGQGARAQYF; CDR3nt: TGTGCCAGCAGCGTAGAGGGACAGGGGGCGCGGGCCCAGTACTTC
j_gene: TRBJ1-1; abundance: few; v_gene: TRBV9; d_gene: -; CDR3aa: CASSVVEGTATEAFF; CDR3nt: TGTGCCAGCAGCGTAGTGGAGGGTACGGCCACTGAAGCTTTCTTT
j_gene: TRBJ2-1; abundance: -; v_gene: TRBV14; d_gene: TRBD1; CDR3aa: CASTPRQGVNEQFF; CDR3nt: TGTGCCAGCACCCCAAGACAGGGGGTCAATGAGCAGTTCTTC
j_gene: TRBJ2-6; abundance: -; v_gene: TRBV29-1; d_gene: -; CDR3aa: CSVPDPGSGANVLTF; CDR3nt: TGCAGCGTTCCCGACCCAGGCTCTGGGGCCAACGTCCTGACTTTC
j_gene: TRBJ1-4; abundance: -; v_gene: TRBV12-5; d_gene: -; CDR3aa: CASGGTSEKLFF; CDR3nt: TGTGCTAGTGGCGGGACAAGTGAAAAACTGTTTTTT
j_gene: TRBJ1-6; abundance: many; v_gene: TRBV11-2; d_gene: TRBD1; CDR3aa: CASSLDGQGGSYNSPLHF; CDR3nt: TGTGCCAGCAGCTTAGATGGCCAGGGGGGATCCTATAATTCACCCCTCCACTTT
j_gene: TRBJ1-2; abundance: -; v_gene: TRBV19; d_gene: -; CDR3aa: CASSPRTRDTYGYTF; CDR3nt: TGTGCCAGTAGTCCTCGCACCCGGGACACCTATGGCTACACCTTC
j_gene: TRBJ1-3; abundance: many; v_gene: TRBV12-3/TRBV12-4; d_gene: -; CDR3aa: CASESYSGNTIYF; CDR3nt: TGTGCCAGCGAGAGTTACTCTGGAAACACCATATATTTT
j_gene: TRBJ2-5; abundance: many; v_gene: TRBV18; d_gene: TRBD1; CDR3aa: CASSPPAGQAQETQYF; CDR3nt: TGTGCCAGCTCACCTCCCGCCGGACAGGCCCAAGAGACCCAGTACTTC
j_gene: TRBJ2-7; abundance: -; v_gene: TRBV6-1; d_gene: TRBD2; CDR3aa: CASSEEWRGAEEQYF; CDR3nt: TGTGCCAGCAGTGAAGAGTGGCGGGGGGCCGAGGAGCAGTACTTC
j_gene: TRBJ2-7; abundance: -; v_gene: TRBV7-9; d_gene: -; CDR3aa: CASSQAQSTAHTYEQYF; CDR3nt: TGTGCCAGCAGCCAAGCCCAGTCAACTGCCCATACCTACGAGCAGTACTTC
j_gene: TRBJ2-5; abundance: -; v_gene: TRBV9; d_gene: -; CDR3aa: CASSVGLTVQETQYF; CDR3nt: TGTGCCAGCAGCGTAGGGCTTACAGTCCAAGAGACCCAGTACTTC
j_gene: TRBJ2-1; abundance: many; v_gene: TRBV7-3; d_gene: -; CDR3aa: CASSDTGYEQFF; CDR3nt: TGTGCCAGCAGCGATACAGGGTATGAGCAGTTCTTC
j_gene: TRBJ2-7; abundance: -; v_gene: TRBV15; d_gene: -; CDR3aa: CATTVSGQGKHEQYF; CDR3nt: TGTGCCACCACTGTCTCGGGGCAGGGGAAGCACGAGCAGTACTTC
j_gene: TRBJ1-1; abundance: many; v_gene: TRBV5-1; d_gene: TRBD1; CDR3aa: CASSLDRGRISTEAFF; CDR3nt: TGCGCCAGCAGCCTAGACAGGGGGCGAATTTCAACTGAAGCTTTCTTT
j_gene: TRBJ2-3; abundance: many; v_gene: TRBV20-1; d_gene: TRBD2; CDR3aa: CSASGGTSGAKSTDTQYF; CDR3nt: TGCAGTGCTAGTGGGGGGACTAGCGGGGCGAAAAGCACAGATACGCAGTATTTT
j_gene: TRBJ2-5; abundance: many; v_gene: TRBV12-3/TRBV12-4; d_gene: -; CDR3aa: CASSPVEETQYF; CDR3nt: TGTGCCAGCAGTCCGGTTGAAGAGACCCAGTACTTC
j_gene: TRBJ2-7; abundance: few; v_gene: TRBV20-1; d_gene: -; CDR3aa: CSAREVDSYEQYF; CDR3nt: TGCAGTGCTAGAGAGGTAGACTCCTACGAGCAGTACTTC
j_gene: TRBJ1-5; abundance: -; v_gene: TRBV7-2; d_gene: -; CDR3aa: CASSVAGSSNQPQHF; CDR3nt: TGTGCCAGCAGCGTTGCAGGATCTAGCAATCAGCCCCAGCATTTT
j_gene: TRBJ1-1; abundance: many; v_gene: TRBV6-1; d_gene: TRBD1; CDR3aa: CASSEGPGQGAVGGVF; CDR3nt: TGTGCCAGCAGTGAAGGTCCGGGACAGGGTGCCGTTGGGGGTGTCTTT
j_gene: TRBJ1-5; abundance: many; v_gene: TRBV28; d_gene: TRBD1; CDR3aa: CASSLVQGIQPQHF; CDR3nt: TGTGCCAGCAGTTTAGTACAGGGGATTCAGCCCCAGCATTTT
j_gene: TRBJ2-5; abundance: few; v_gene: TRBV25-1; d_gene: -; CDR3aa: CASSVGGQGFRETQYF; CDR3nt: TGTGCCAGCAGTGTCGGGGGGCAGGGTTTCCGAGAGACCCAGTACTTC